This T cell receptor beta chain appears in the sequencing data of a study of blood T cells in healthy people across ages. V was clipped by 6 bases and J by 2 bases, with 10 bases between them. The CDR3 covers 13 residues. Germline V CDR1 and CDR2: MGHDK, SYGVNS. This clonotype has only a few counts. The use of a sample-barcoded 5' primer and a J-beta primer mix characterized a second PCR of roughly 7 to 12 cycles. TCRdb redid the calling of the 5' RACE reads with MiXCR, one entry per CDR3 protein. The table has more than 650,000 distinct CDR3 sequences, 20% to 25% seen once. The chain employs TRBV25-1 and TRBJ2-5, with D perhaps matching TRBD2 (5 bases). The sample was blood. This sequence was found in an older man in good health. CDR3 sequence (DNA): TGTGCCAGCAGCGGACTGGATCAAGAGACCCAGTACTTC. It specifies CASSGLDQETQYF.